Below are 18 T cell receptor beta chains sequenced from a single sample in a study of blood T cell repertoires in COVID-19. Libraries were prepared by immunoSEQ multiplex PCR; TCRdb keeps only in-frame clonotypes and omits some of them. Here the sample spans about 190,000 clones, approximately 91% being singletons. Sequencing input: peripheral blood. These receptors all stem from a man younger than 45 with acute or convalescent COVID-19.

Points on this clone: The sample carries other DNA sequences with the same CDR3. The chain links TRBV18 to TRBJ1-2; 8 bases are shared with TRBD1. The V gene end was trimmed by 2 bases and the J gene end by 4 bases; junction bases not matched to a gene: 0. Per the germline V gene, CDR1 is KGHSH and CDR2 is LQKENI. This CDR3 has 13 amino acids. The CDR3 loop is CASSPDRGYGYTF. CDR3 DNA sequence: TGTGCCAGCTCACCAGACAGGGGCTATGGCTACACCTTC. Full variable domain (outside the CDR3, taken from reference TRBV18 and TRBJ1-2): NAGVMQNPRHLVRRRGQEARLRCSPMKGHSHVYWYRQLPEEGLKFMVYLQKENIIDESGMPKERFSAEFPKEGPSILRIQQVVRGDSAAYFCASSPDRGYGYTFGSGTRLTVV.

V gene TRBV28 combines with J gene TRBJ2-4; D remains ambiguous. The CDR3 sequence is 10 residues long. The germline V and J ends were trimmed by 1 base and 10 bases, with 2 bases remaining between them. Per the germline V gene, CDR1 is MDHEN and CDR2 is SYDVKM. The CDR3 DNA follows: TGTGCCAGCAGTTTATTAATTCAGTACTTC. Amino acid sequence: CASSLLIQYF.

The CDR3 DNA reads as TGTGCCACCAGCAGAGGACCGGGACAGGGAAGAACTGAAGCTTTCTTT. It yields the protein CATSRGPGQGRTEAFF. The chain is built from TRBV15 and TRBJ1-1; TRBD1 matches 9 bases. This CDR3 has 16 amino acids. Germline CDR1 and CDR2: LNHNV and YYDKDF (reference sequence). The V segment lost 1 base and the J segment 5 bases; nucleotides outside the gene matches: 8.

This CDR3 reads CASSQVRGTDYGYTF. CDR3 DNA: TGCGCCAGCAGCCAAGTTCGCGGGACGGATTATGGCTACACCTTC. The V gene is TRBV4-1, the J gene TRBJ1-2; D is perhaps TRBD1 (5 bases). The CDR3 sequence is 15 residues long. Trimming removed 1 base from V and 5 bases from J, with 14 bases in between. Germline V gene sequence: CDR1 MGHRA, CDR2 YSYEKL.

The CDR3 protein is CASTLGGGSYEQYF. CDR3 sequence (DNA): TGTGCCAGCACCCTGGGGGGGGGAAGTTACGAGCAGTACTTC. The V and J genes are TRBV6-5 and TRBJ2-7, with 7 bases that match TRBD2. V lost 7 bases and J lost 4; bases outside the gene matches: 10. The CDR3 is made up of 14 amino acids. Looked up from germline, CDR1 is MNHEY and CDR2 is SVGAGI.

The CDR3 DNA follows: TGCGCCAGCAGCCAGGGGCTAGCGGGGGGAGAAGATGAGCAGTTCTTC. Protein sequence: CASSQGLAGGEDEQFF. The chain joins TRBV4-1 to TRBJ2-1, with 11 nucleotides matching TRBD2. The germline V gene encodes CDR1 MGHRA and CDR2 YSYEKL. The junction had 9 bases not matched to a gene; V was cut back by 3 bases and J by 8 bases. This CDR3 spans 16 amino acids.

Of note for this clone: This clone may be a read error of a much larger clone one base away. V and J are TRBV9 and TRBJ2-3, with a tentative D call TRBD2 (6 bases). Germline V gene data show CDR1 as SGDLS and CDR2 as YYNGEE. The CDR3 has 13 residues. V was pared by 5 bases and J by 0 bases, with 7 bases between. The CDR3 protein is CASRSGSTDTQYF. The CDR3 nucleotides read TGTGCCAGCAGGAGCGGGAGCACAGATACGCAGTATTTT.

The J gene is TRBJ1-5, the V gene TRBV6-5; 9 nucleotides align to TRBD1. The V and J ends lost 8 bases and 7 bases, in that order; junction bases with no gene match: 6. This CDR3 is 13 amino acids long. Germline CDR1 reads MNHEY; CDR2 reads SVGAGI. The CDR3 coding sequence is TGTGCCAGCCATTGGACAGGGGAACAGCCCCAGCATTTT. Its protein product is CASHWTGEQPQHF.

The V call is TRBV9, the J call TRBJ2-5, with TRBD1 as a possible D gene (5 bases). The V gene's germline CDR1 is SGDLS and CDR2 YYNGEE. The V end was cut by 4 bases, the J end by 5 bases, with 18 bases between. The CDR3 has 15 residues. The CDR3 bases are TGTGCCAGCAGCTTACGACTCGCCCCAGGGGAGACCCAGTACTTC. Protein product: CASSLRLAPGETQYF.

The CDR3 DNA reads as TGTGCCAGCAGTTCAGGCCTCAGGGTTATGACTGAAGCTTTCTTT. Amino acid sequence: CASSSGLRVMTEAFF. The chain is built from TRBV6-2 or TRBV6-3 and TRBJ1-1; tentatively, D is TRBD1 (5 bases). The CDR3 has 15 amino acids. Trimming cost V 4 bases and J 5 bases, with 17 bases left between them. CDR1 is MNHEY, CDR2 SVGEGT, per germline.

The rearrangement uses TRBV7-9 and TRBJ2-4; possibly TRBD2 for D (6 bases). The CDR3 has 13 amino acids. Trimming pared 11 bases from V and 8 bases from J, leaving 19 bases between. Germline V gene sequence: CDR1 SEHNR, CDR2 FQNEAQ (reference sequence). In DNA, the CDR3 is TGTGCCGTAGACATTGGGGGGTCGGACATTCAGTACTTC. Protein: CAVDIGGSDIQYF. Combining the CDR3 with reference TRBV7-9 and TRBJ2-4 gives the whole variable domain DTGVSQNPRHKITKRGQNVTFRCDPISEHNRLYWYRQTLGQGPEFLTYFQNEAQLEKSRLLSDRFSAERPKGSFSTLEIQRTEQGDSAMYLCAVDIGGSDIQYFGAGTRLSVL.

This clone was detected once. The V call is TRBV7-9, the J call TRBJ1-2; 9 bases are shared with TRBD1. Germline CDR1 SEHNR, CDR2 FQNEAQ (reference sequence). The CDR3 contains 14 residues. V dropped 4 bases and J dropped 8; count of bases not matched to a gene: 8. CDR3: CASSYTGGASGYTF. Written as DNA, the CDR3 is TGTGCCAGCAGCTATACAGGGGGCGCATCCGGCTACACCTTC.

The V call is TRBV28, the J call TRBJ1-6; D is undetermined. CDR1 and CDR2 (germline): MDHEN, SYDVKM. The CDR3 is 16 amino acids. Trimming removed 6 bases at V and 8 bases at J, with 20 bases between. The CDR3 sequence is CASSPGLPFRHSPLHF. The CDR3 region has the DNA TGTGCCAGCAGCCCGGGATTACCCTTTAGGCATTCACCCCTCCACTTT. Full variable domain (rest looked up from reference TRBV28 and TRBJ1-6): DVKVTQSSRYLVKRTGEKVFLECVQDMDHENMFWYRQDPGLGLRLIYFSYDVKMKEKGDIPEGYSVSREKKERFSLILESASTNQTSMYLCASSPGLPFRHSPLHFGNGTRLTVT.

The V and J genes are TRBV5-4 and TRBJ1-2; D perhaps matches TRBD1 (5 bases). The germline V gene has CDR1 SGHNT and CDR2 YYREEE (reference sequence). The ends were cut back, 0 bases at V and 4 bases at J, with 13 bases in the middle. The CDR3 is made up of 15 amino acids. CDR3 region: CASSLAAGMAYGYTF. The CDR3 DNA reads as TGTGCCAGCAGCTTGGCAGCAGGGATGGCCTATGGCTACACCTTC.

This chain joins TRBV14 and TRBJ1-1; D remains unclear. CDR3 size: 13 residues. Germline CDR1 SGHDN, CDR2 FVKESK. V shed 0 bases and J shed 1 base, with 3 bases lying between them. As DNA, the CDR3 is TGTGCCAGCAGCCAAGATCAGAACACTGAAGCTTTCTTT. Translated: CASSQDQNTEAFF.

This clone was detected a few times. Compared with germline, one end of the junction differs, possibly owing to a read error. The CDR3 DNA reads TGTGCCAGCAGCTTCGGAGACTACGGCTACACCTTC. This gives the protein CASSFGDYGYTF. V and J are TRBV7-9 and TRBJ1-2; D remains ambiguous. This CDR3 contains 12 residues. Germline V CDR1 and CDR2: SEHNR, FQNEAQ (reference sequence).

The chain combines TRBV18 with TRBJ1-5; D is possibly TRBD1 (6 bases). The ends were cut back, 3 bases at V and 9 bases at J, with 21 bases in the middle. Germline CDR1 is KGHSH and CDR2 is LQKENI. CDR3 size: 16 residues. The CDR3 region has the DNA TGTGCCAGCTCACCCTTAACCGCACAGGGTGATAGGCCCCAGCATTTT. It yields the protein CASSPLTAQGDRPQHF.

This chain uses TRBV24-1 with TRBJ2-1; 10 nucleotides agree with TRBD2. The CDR3 is 18 residues long. Germline V CDR1 and CDR2: KGHDR, SFDVKD. V gave up 3 bases and J gave up 4 bases; unmatched junction bases: 11. The CDR3 DNA is TGTGCCACCAGTGATACTAGCGGGACAATAGAGGGGTACAATGAGCAGTTCTTC. The encoded protein is CATSDTSGTIEGYNEQFF.